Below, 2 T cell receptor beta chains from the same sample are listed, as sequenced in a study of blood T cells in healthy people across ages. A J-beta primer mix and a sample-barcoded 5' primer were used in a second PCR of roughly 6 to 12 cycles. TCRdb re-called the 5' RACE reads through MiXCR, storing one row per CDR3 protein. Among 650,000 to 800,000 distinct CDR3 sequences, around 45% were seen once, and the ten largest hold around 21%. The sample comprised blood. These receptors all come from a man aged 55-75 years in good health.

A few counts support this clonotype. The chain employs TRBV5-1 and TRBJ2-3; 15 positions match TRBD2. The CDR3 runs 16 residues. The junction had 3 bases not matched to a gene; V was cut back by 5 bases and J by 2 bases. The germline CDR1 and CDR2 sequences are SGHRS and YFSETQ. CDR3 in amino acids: CASRGTSGGTTDTQYF. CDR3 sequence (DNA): TGCGCCAGCAGAGGGACTAGCGGGGGGACCACAGATACGCAGTATTTT.

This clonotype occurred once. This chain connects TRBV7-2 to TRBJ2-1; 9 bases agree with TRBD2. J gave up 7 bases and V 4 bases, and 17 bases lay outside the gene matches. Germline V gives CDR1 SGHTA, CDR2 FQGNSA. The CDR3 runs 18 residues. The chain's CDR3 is CASSSPRTSAGGRNEQFF. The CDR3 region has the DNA TGTGCCAGCAGCTCGCCCCGGACTAGCGCCGGAGGTCGGAATGAGCAGTTCTTC.